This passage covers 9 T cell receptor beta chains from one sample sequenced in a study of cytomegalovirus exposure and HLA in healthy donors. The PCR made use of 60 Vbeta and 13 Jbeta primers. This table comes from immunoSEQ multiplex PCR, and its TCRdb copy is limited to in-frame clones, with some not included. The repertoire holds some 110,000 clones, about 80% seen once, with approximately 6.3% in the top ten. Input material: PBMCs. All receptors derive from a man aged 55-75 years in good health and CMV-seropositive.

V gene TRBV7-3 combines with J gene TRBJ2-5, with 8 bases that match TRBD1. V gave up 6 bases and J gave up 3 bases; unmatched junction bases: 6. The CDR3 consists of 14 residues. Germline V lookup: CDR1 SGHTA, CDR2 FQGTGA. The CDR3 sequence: CASRFGQGKETQYF. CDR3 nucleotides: TGTGCCAGCAGGTTTGGACAGGGAAAAGAGACCCAGTACTTC. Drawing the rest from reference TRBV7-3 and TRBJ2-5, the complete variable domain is GAGVSQTPSNKVTEKGKYVELRCDPISGHTALYWYRQSLGQGPEFLIYFQGTGAADDSGLPNDRFFAVRPEGSVSTLKIQRTERGDSAVYLCASRFGQGKETQYFGPGTRLLVL.

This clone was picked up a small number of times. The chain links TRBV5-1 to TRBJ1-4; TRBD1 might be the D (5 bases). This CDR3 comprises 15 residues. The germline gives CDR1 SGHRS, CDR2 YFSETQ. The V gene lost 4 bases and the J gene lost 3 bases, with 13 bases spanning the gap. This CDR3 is CASSTSWGSNEKLFF. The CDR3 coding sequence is TGCGCCAGCAGCACCTCTTGGGGCTCTAATGAAAAACTGTTTTTT. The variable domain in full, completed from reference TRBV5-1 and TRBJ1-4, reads KAGVTQTPRYLIKTRGQQVTLSCSPISGHRSVSWYQQTPGQGLQFLFEYFSETQRNKGNFPGRFSGRQFSNSRSEMNVSTLELGDSALYLCASSTSWGSNEKLFFGSGTQLSVL.

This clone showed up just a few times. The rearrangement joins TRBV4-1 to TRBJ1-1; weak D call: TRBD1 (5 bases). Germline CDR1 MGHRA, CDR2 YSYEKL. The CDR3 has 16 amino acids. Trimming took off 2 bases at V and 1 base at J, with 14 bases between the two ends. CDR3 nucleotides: TGCGCCAGCAGCCAACCCCCGGAGGGGAAGAACACTGAAGCTTTCTTT. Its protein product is CASSQPPEGKNTEAFF.

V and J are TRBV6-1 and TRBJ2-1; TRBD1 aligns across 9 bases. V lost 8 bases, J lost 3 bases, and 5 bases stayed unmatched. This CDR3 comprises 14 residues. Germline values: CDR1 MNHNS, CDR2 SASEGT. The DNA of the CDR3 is TGTGCCAGCGCTATGGGACAGGGCTACAATGAGCAGTTCTTC. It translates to CASAMGQGYNEQFF.

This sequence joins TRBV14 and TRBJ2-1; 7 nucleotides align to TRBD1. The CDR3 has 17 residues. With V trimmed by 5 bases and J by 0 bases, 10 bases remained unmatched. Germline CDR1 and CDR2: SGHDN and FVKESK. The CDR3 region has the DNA TGTGCCAGCAGCGCAATAGGCAGGGGGTTCTCCTACAATGAGCAGTTCTTC. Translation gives CASSAIGRGFSYNEQFF. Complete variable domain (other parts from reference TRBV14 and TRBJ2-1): EAGVTQFPSHSVIEKGQTVTLRCDPISGHDNLYWYRRVMGKEIKFLLHFVKESKQDESGMPNNRFLAERTGGTYSTLKVQPAELEDSGVYFCASSAIGRGFSYNEQFFGPGTRLTVL.

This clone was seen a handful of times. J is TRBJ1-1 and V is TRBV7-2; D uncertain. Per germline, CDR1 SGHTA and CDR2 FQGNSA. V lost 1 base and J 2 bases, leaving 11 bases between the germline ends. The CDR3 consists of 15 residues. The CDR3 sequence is CASSLDSGDNTEAFF. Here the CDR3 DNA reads TGTGCCAGCAGCTTAGATTCGGGAGACAACACTGAAGCTTTCTTT.

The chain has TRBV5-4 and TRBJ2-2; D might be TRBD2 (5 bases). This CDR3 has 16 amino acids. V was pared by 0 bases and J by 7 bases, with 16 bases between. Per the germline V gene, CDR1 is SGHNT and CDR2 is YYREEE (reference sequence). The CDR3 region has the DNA TGTGCCAGCAGCTTGGGTAGCTCCGGGGTAGGCGGGGAGCTGTTTTTT. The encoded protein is CASSLGSSGVGGELFF. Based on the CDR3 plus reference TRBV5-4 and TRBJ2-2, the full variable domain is ETGVTQSPTHLIKTRGQQVTLRCSSQSGHNTVSWYQQALGQGPQFIFQYYREEENGRGNFPPRFSGLQFPNYSSELNVNALELDDSALYLCASSLGSSGVGGELFFGEGSRLTVL.

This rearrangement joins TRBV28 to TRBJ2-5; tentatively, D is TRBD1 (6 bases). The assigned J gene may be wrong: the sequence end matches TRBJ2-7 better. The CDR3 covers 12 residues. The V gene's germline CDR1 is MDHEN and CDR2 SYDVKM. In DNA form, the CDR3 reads TGTGCCAGCAGTTTAAGGGGGTACGAGCAGTACTTC. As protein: CASSLRGYEQYF.

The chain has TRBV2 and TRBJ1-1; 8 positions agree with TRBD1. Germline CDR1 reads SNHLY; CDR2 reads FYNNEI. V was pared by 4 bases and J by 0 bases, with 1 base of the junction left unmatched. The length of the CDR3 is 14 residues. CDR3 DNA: TGTGCCAGCAGTGGACAGGGGATGAACACTGAAGCTTTCTTT. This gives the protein CASSGQGMNTEAFF. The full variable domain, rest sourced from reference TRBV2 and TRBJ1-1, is EPEVTQTPSHQVTQMGQEVILRCVPISNHLYFYWYRQILGQKVEFLVSFYNNEISEKSEIFDDQFSVERPDGSNFTLKIRSTKLEDSAMYFCASSGQGMNTEAFFGQGTRLTVV.